The 21 T cell receptor beta chains presented below share a single source sample, sequenced in a study of shared clonotypes between healthy human individuals. The assay was immunoSEQ multiplex PCR, and TCRdb's table has in-frame clones only and misses some. The table shows roughly 650,000 clones, with almost 97% occurring only once. Sequenced input: naive CD4+ T cells sorted from blood. Subset: CD45RA+ positively selected. The receptors were sampled from a woman in her twenties or thirties in good health.

This chain links TRBV6-6 with TRBJ2-2; 7 bases match TRBD1. The CDR3 extends over 14 amino acids. Losses at the gene ends were 4 bases for V and 3 bases for J; bases not matched to a gene: 2. CDR1 and CDR2 from the germline V gene are MNHNY and SVGAGI (reference sequence). In DNA form, the CDR3 reads TGTGCCAGCAGTTCACAGGGGTACACCGGGGAGCTGTTTTTT. It encodes CASSSQGYTGELFF.

V and J are TRBV11-3 and TRBJ2-2; 9 positions agree with TRBD2. The germline CDR1 and CDR2 sequences are SGHNT and YENEEA. Losses at the gene ends were 1 base for V and 5 bases for J; bases not matched to a gene: 5. The CDR3 consists of 16 residues. CDR3 DNA sequence: TGTGCCAGCAGCTTAGCAGGCGCGGGAGGGACCGGGGAGCTGTTTTTT. Its translation: CASSLAGAGGTGELFF.

Notes on this clone: The junction shows a germline mismatch at one end, possibly a read error. The CDR3 DNA follows: TGTGCCAGCAGGAACGAACACAGGGGTGCCTTT. Protein: CASRNEHRGAF. The chain combines TRBV28 with TRBJ1-1; 7 bases map to TRBD1. The CDR3 has 11 residues. Germline V lookup: CDR1 MDHEN, CDR2 SYDVKM.

This chain uses TRBV28 with TRBJ2-7, with TRBD1 matching 7 bases. Germline V CDR1 and CDR2: MDHEN, SYDVKM. This CDR3 contains 13 residues. V dropped 6 bases and J dropped 2; count of bases not matched to a gene: 4. The CDR3 loop is CASRRDSTYEQYF. The CDR3 DNA follows: TGTGCCAGCAGAAGGGACAGCACCTACGAGCAGTACTTC. The complete variable domain, with remaining parts taken from reference TRBV28 and TRBJ2-7, reads DVKVTQSSRYLVKRTGEKVFLECVQDMDHENMFWYRQDPGLGLRLIYFSYDVKMKEKGDIPEGYSVSREKKERFSLILESASTNQTSMYLCASRRDSTYEQYFGPGTRLTVT.

This clone was recorded once. This sequence joins TRBV25-1 and TRBJ1-3; D is unclear. CDR3 length: 15 residues. Germline V CDR1 and CDR2: MGHDK, SYGVNS. With 4 bases removed from V and 1 base from J, the gap between germline ends came to 11 bases. The CDR3 here is CASSGRGISGNTIYF. In DNA, the CDR3 is TGTGCCAGCAGTGGTCGGGGAATTTCTGGAAACACCATATATTTT.

V usage is TRBV6-1 and J usage is TRBJ2-5; 9 nucleotides align to TRBD1. CDR1 is MNHNS, CDR2 SASEGT, per germline. The CDR3 covers 14 residues. V gave up 10 bases and J gave up 1 base; unmatched junction bases: 7. The CDR3 loop is CATRDRVAQETQYF. The CDR3 bases are TGTGCCACCCGGGACAGGGTCGCCCAAGAGACCCAGTACTTC.

The J gene is TRBJ2-1, the V gene TRBV7-8; TRBD2 agrees at 12 bases. The CDR3 has 18 residues. Germline V gene sequence: CDR1 SGHVS, CDR2 FQNEAQ. With V trimmed by 4 bases and J by 3 bases, 10 bases remained unmatched. The CDR3 loop is CASSSTKTSGRSYNEQFF. DNA for the CDR3: TGTGCCAGCAGCTCAACCAAGACTAGCGGGAGAAGCTACAATGAGCAGTTCTTC.

V gene TRBV27 combines with J gene TRBJ2-6, with TRBD1 matching over 8 bases. V was pared by 3 bases and J by 4 bases, with 8 bases of the junction left unmatched. The CDR3 sequence is 17 residues long. CDR1 and CDR2 (germline): MNHEY, SMNVEV (reference sequence). CDR3 DNA: TGTGCCAGCAGTTTTTGGCAGGGGGCTGGAGGGGCCAACGTCCTGACTTTC. Translated: CASSFWQGAGGANVLTF.

The chain links TRBV28 to TRBJ2-1; no definite D call. This CDR3 region has 12 residues. The germline V and J ends were trimmed by 1 base and 10 bases, with 8 bases remaining between them. The germline gives CDR1 MDHEN, CDR2 SYDVKM. CDR3 DNA: TGTGCCAGCAGTTTATCCGGCAGCGAGCAGTTCTTC. Translating it yields CASSLSGSEQFF.

The V call is TRBV7-2, the J call TRBJ2-5, with D hard to call. V was clipped by 2 bases and J by 7 bases, with 17 bases between them. Germline V CDR1 and CDR2: SGHTA, FQGNSA. The CDR3 has 15 amino acids. The CDR3 is CASSLKRIQDGTQYF. As DNA, the CDR3 is TGTGCCAGCAGCTTAAAGCGTATCCAAGATGGGACCCAGTACTTC.

V usage is TRBV11-2 and J usage is TRBJ2-7, with TRBD1 matching 9 bases. Germline V gives CDR1 SGHAT, CDR2 FQNNGV. This CDR3 contains 15 residues. V was clipped by 6 bases and J by 4 bases; unmatched bases: 10. The CDR3 spells CASRGWGQGKYEQYF. The CDR3 DNA follows: TGTGCCAGCAGGGGGTGGGGACAGGGAAAATACGAGCAGTACTTC.

The rearrangement links TRBV28 to TRBJ2-7, with D uncertain. Trimming pared 5 bases from V and 2 bases from J, leaving 13 bases between. The V gene's germline CDR1 is MDHEN and CDR2 SYDVKM. The length of the CDR3 is 14 residues. CDR3: CASSRGPSAYEQYF. CDR3 sequence (DNA): TGTGCCAGCAGTCGTGGACCAAGCGCCTACGAGCAGTACTTC.

CDR3: CASRTSGRVYEQYF. The CDR3 bases are TGTGCCAGCAGAACTAGCGGGAGGGTCTACGAGCAGTACTTC. The V call is TRBV6-1, the J call TRBJ2-7; TRBD2 matches at 13 bases. The CDR3 consists of 14 residues. Unmatched junction bases numbered 2, after V lost 6 bases and J lost 3 bases. Looked up from germline, CDR1 is MNHNS and CDR2 is SASEGT.

The genes are TRBV10-2 and TRBJ2-3; D unclear. This CDR3 is 14 amino acids long. Trimming took 3 bases from V and 0 from J, leaving 7 bases between them. Germline V gene data show CDR1 as WSHSY and CDR2 as SAAADI. The CDR3 nucleotides are TGCGCCAGCAGTGACGGAGCTAGCACAGATACGCAGTATTTT. It specifies CASSDGASTDTQYF.

The rearrangement joins TRBV30 to TRBJ2-7, with D possibly matching TRBD2 (6 bases). Trimming shortened V by 1 base and J by 6 bases, and 16 bases separated the two germline ends. The CDR3 is 14 amino acids. The germline gives CDR1 GTSNPN, CDR2 SVGIG (reference sequence). The CDR3 loop reads CAWSAQLVGGEQYF. In nucleotides, the CDR3 is TGTGCCTGGAGTGCCCAACTCGTGGGAGGCGAGCAGTACTTC.

J is TRBJ2-1 and V is TRBV7-7, with 10 bases fitting TRBD2. The CDR3 length is 15 residues. Per the germline V gene, CDR1 is SSHAT and CDR2 is FNYEAQ (reference sequence). V lost 5 bases, J lost 6 bases, and 7 bases stayed unmatched. The CDR3 loop is CASSALAGVPNEQFF. DNA of the CDR3: TGTGCCAGCAGCGCCCTAGCGGGAGTCCCCAATGAGCAGTTCTTC.

The chain couples TRBV25-1 to TRBJ2-1; D remains unclear. The CDR3 has 15 residues. CDR1 and CDR2 (germline): MGHDK, SYGVNS. V lost 2 bases and J lost 2, with 10 bases in between. CDR3 amino acids: CASSERAVPYNEQFF. CDR3 coding DNA: TGTGCCAGCAGTGAAAGGGCGGTTCCCTACAATGAGCAGTTCTTC.

This chain uses TRBV28 with TRBJ1-6; D might be TRBD1 (5 bases). V was cut by 5 bases and J by 11 bases, with 16 bases left in between. The CDR3 runs 14 residues. Per the germline V gene, CDR1 is MDHEN and CDR2 is SYDVKM. This CDR3 reads CASSNGDFKTPLHF. The CDR3 DNA sequence: TGTGCCAGCAGTAACGGGGACTTTAAAACACCCCTCCACTTT. Combining the CDR3 with reference TRBV28 and TRBJ1-6 gives the whole variable domain DVKVTQSSRYLVKRTGEKVFLECVQDMDHENMFWYRQDPGLGLRLIYFSYDVKMKEKGDIPEGYSVSREKKERFSLILESASTNQTSMYLCASSNGDFKTPLHFGNGTRLTVT.

This clone was detected once. V usage is TRBV27 and J usage is TRBJ2-7; 8 positions match TRBD1. Germline loops: CDR1 MNHEY, CDR2 SMNVEV (reference sequence). J gave up 5 bases and V 8 bases, and 8 bases lay outside the gene matches. The CDR3 runs 13 residues. Written as DNA, the CDR3 is TGTGCCAGCGTCCCCGGGACAGGTAACGAGCAGTACTTC. This translates into CASVPGTGNEQYF.

CDR3 coding DNA: TGTGCCAGCAGTTCCCAGGGACCTGGGGCCAACGTCCTGACTTTC. It is translated as CASSSQGPGANVLTF. The chain has TRBV27 and TRBJ2-6, with D possibly called TRBD1 or TRBD2 (5 bases each). Germline V gene sequence: CDR1 MNHEY, CDR2 SMNVEV (reference sequence). The V end was cut by 4 bases, the J end by 2 bases, with 9 bases between. This CDR3 is built from 15 residues.

J is TRBJ2-7 and V is TRBV18; D is perhaps TRBD2 (6 bases). The CDR3 consists of 13 residues. CDR1 is KGHSH, CDR2 LQKENI, per germline. Between the trimmed V and J ends, which lost 6 bases and 12 bases, there was a span of 21 bases. CDR3 DNA sequence: TGTGCCAGCTCGCCTTTAGAGCGGGTAGGCGCGTACTTC. Translated, it gives CASSPLERVGAYF.